These 18 T cell receptor beta chains originate from one sample sequenced in a study of cytomegalovirus exposure and HLA in healthy donors. PCR amplification relied on 60 Vbeta primers (plus 13 Jbeta primers). Profiled with immunoSEQ multiplex PCR; TCRdb holds only in-frame clones, not every one. Of about 260,000 clones listed, 84% are singletons. Sequences were obtained from PBMCs. These receptor sequences come from a woman aged 40 to 55 in good health and CMV-seropositive.

The chain's CDR3 is CASSQTVASYEQYF. In nucleotides, the CDR3 is TGTGCCAGCAGCCAGACAGTGGCCTCCTACGAGCAGTACTTC. The chain carries TRBV7-8 and TRBJ2-7; TRBD1 might be the D (5 bases). This CDR3 has 14 amino acids. CDR1 is SGHVS, CDR2 FQNEAQ, per germline. The germline V and J ends were trimmed by 5 bases and 0 bases, with 11 bases remaining between them. Supplemented by reference TRBV7-8 and TRBJ2-7, the full variable domain reads GAGVSQSPRYKVAKRGQDVALRCDPISGHVSLFWYQQALGQGPEFLTYFQNEAQLDKSGLPSDRFFAERPEGSVSTLKIQRTQQEDSAVYLCASSQTVASYEQYFGPGTRLTVT.

This clone was found once. The chain employs TRBV30 and TRBJ2-5; a possible D gene is TRBD1 (6 bases). The CDR3 sequence is 13 residues long. Per the germline V gene, CDR1 is GTSNPN and CDR2 is SVGIG (reference sequence). Trimming pared 1 base from V and 2 bases from J, leaving 8 bases between. This CDR3 reads CAWSGGHQETQYF. CDR3 bases: TGTGCCTGGAGTGGGGGACATCAAGAGACCCAGTACTTC.

The chain is built from TRBV18 and TRBJ2-5; no clear D. The CDR3 is 13 residues long. Trimming left V 4 bases short and J 2 bases short, with 8 bases between. CDR1 is KGHSH, CDR2 LQKENI, per germline. In DNA form, the CDR3 reads TGTGCCAGCTCACTTCTAGAACAAGAGACCCAGTACTTC. Its translation: CASSLLEQETQYF.

J is TRBJ2-5 and V is TRBV6-1, with 7 nucleotides matching TRBD2. CDR1 and CDR2 from the germline V gene are MNHNS and SASEGT. V was pared by 4 bases and J by 4 bases, with 15 bases of the junction left unmatched. The CDR3 loop spans 17 amino acids. The chain's CDR3 is CASSAGGGRGLRETQYF. CDR3 nucleotides: TGTGCCAGCAGTGCGGGGGGAGGGCGGGGATTGCGAGAGACCCAGTACTTC.

This clone was detected only once. The V call is TRBV30, the J call TRBJ2-3, with D maybe TRBD2 (6 bases). The CDR3 has 14 amino acids. The V end was cut by 2 bases, the J end by 2 bases, with 11 bases between. CDR1 and CDR2 from the germline V gene are GTSNPN and SVGIG (reference sequence). CDR3 in DNA: TGTGCCTGGAGTTTGAGCGGGTCCACAGATACGCAGTATTTT. The encoded protein is CAWSLSGSTDTQYF.

Remarks on this clone: The sample holds other DNA sequences that translate to the same CDR3. The chain uses TRBV30 and TRBJ2-7; weak D call: TRBD1 (6 bases). V was clipped by 0 bases and J by 2 bases, with 11 bases between them. Germline V gene lookup returns CDR1 GTSNPN and CDR2 SVGIG (reference sequence). The CDR3 length is 14 residues. CDR3 in DNA: TGTGCCTGGAGTGTATCGGCAGGGGCCTACGAGCAGTACTTC. Its translation is CAWSVSAGAYEQYF.

Turning to this clone: Its ends do not fully match the called genes, so a read error is possible. CDR3 nucleotides: TGTGCCAGCAGACCGTCGGGACTCGGGGAGCTCTTC. Translating gives CASRPSGLGELF. This sequence joins TRBV6-5 and TRBJ1-2; the D gene is possibly TRBD1 (5 bases). The CDR3 spans 12 residues. Per the germline V gene, CDR1 is MNHEY and CDR2 is SVGAGI.

The chain has TRBV4-3 and TRBJ2-1; maybe TRBD2 (5 bases). This CDR3 is built from 21 residues. The V gene's germline CDR1 is LGHNA and CDR2 YSLEER. Deletions cut 0 bases from V and 4 bases from J, with 28 bases between. CDR3 sequence: CASSQDGSRGRSAWRYNEQFF. CDR3 DNA: TGCGCCAGCAGCCAAGATGGGAGCCGAGGACGGTCCGCGTGGAGGTACAATGAGCAGTTCTTC.

The chain employs TRBV25-1 and TRBJ2-7; D remains ambiguous. V lost 4 bases and J 6 bases, leaving 10 bases between the germline ends. The CDR3 is 12 amino acids. Germline V gene lookup returns CDR1 MGHDK and CDR2 SYGVNS. The DNA for the CDR3 is TGTGCCAGCAGTGGAACAACGGGCGAGCAGTACTTC. It yields the protein CASSGTTGEQYF.

The gene calls are TRBV5-6 and TRBJ2-7; no clear D gene. Germline V gene data show CDR1 as SGHDT and CDR2 as YYEEEE. This CDR3 has 15 residues. V was cut by 5 bases and J by 3 bases, with 18 bases left in between. CDR3 DNA sequence: TGTGCCAGCAGTTTTGATGGGTCAGGATACTACGAGCAGTACTTC. Residues: CASSFDGSGYYEQYF. Using reference TRBV5-6 and TRBJ2-7 for the parts outside the CDR3, the full variable domain is DAGVTQSPTHLIKTRGQQVTLRCSPKSGHDTVSWYQQALGQGPQFIFQYYEEEERQRGNFPDRFSGHQFPNYSSELNVNALLLGDSALYLCASSFDGSGYYEQYFGPGTRLTVT.

This chain uses TRBV6-6 with TRBJ1-4; D not certain. Germline V lookup: CDR1 MNHNY, CDR2 SVGAGI (reference sequence). Trimming stripped 0 bases from V and 4 bases from J, with 9 bases between. The CDR3 runs to 15 residues. The CDR3 spells CASSYSQLINEKLFF. In DNA form, the CDR3 reads TGTGCCAGCAGTTACTCCCAACTGATTAATGAAAAACTGTTTTTT.

V is TRBV29-1 and J is TRBJ2-1; no firm D call. The V gene lost 4 bases and the J gene lost 6 bases, with 16 bases spanning the gap. Germline CDR1 and CDR2: SQVTM and ANQGSEA. The CDR3 contains 14 residues. This chain's CDR3 is CSVVPGSSGNEQFF. Written as DNA, the CDR3 is TGCAGCGTTGTGCCCGGGTCGTCGGGCAATGAGCAGTTCTTC.

This chain uses TRBV6-5 with TRBJ2-2; D uncertain. Germline CDR1 and CDR2: MNHEY and SVGAGI. The V and J ends lost 5 bases and 6 bases respectively, with 10 bases between them. CDR3 length: 13 amino acids. CDR3 sequence (DNA): TGTGCCAGCAGTGCCCGAGTCTCCGGGGAGCTGTTTTTT. Amino acids: CASSARVSGELFF.

The chain combines TRBV5-1 with TRBJ2-1, with TRBD2 identical over 10 bases. The V segment lost 6 bases and the J segment 4 bases; nucleotides outside the gene matches: 7. This CDR3 spans 15 amino acids. CDR1 is SGHRS and CDR2 is YFSETQ in the germline V gene. The CDR3 here is CASNEAGGQYNEQFF. The CDR3 bases are TGCGCCAGCAACGAAGCGGGAGGGCAATACAATGAGCAGTTCTTC.

The chain joins TRBV18 to TRBJ1-1; tentatively, D is TRBD1 (5 bases). Trimming left V 6 bases short and J 1 base short, with 6 bases between. This CDR3 contains 12 residues. CDR1 KGHSH and CDR2 LQKENI come from the germline V gene. The CDR3 DNA reads as TGTGCCAGCTCTCAGGGGAACACTGAAGCTTTCTTT. Amino acids: CASSQGNTEAFF.

The chain carries TRBV9 and TRBJ2-3, with 10 bases that match TRBD2. Trimming took 5 bases from V and 5 from J; bases not matched to a gene: 11. The germline gives CDR1 SGDLS, CDR2 YYNGEE. The CDR3 contains 16 residues. The CDR3 DNA reads TGTGCCAGCAGTCGGACTAGCGGCCAGGGGGTAGATACGCAGTATTTT. Protein product: CASSRTSGQGVDTQYF. Full variable domain (remainder filled in from reference TRBV9 and TRBJ2-3): DSGVTQTPKHLITATGQRVTLRCSPRSGDLSVYWYQQSLDQGLQFLIQYYNGEERAKGNILERFSAQQFPDLHSELNLSSLELGDSALYFCASSRTSGQGVDTQYFGPGTRLTVL.

CDR3 protein: CASSEAREFATNEKLFF. The CDR3 DNA sequence: TGTGCCAGCAGTGAAGCCAGGGAATTTGCAACTAATGAAAAACTGTTTTTT. The V gene is TRBV6-1, the J gene TRBJ1-4, with D possibly matching TRBD1 (5 bases). CDR1 and CDR2 (germline): MNHNS, SASEGT. CDR3 length: 17 residues. V lost 0 bases, J lost 0 bases, and 11 bases lay in between.

This chain connects TRBV7-6 to TRBJ1-1; TRBD1 agrees at 7 bases. The V and J ends lost 5 bases and 4 bases, in that order; junction bases with no gene match: 7. Germline values: CDR1 SGHVS, CDR2 FNYEAQ. The CDR3 consists of 14 residues. The CDR3, as DNA: TGTGCCAGCAGCCCGGAACAGGGGACCACTGAAGCTTTCTTT. Encoded protein: CASSPEQGTTEAFF.